A selection of T cell receptor beta chains follows, all from one sample in a study of blood T cell repertoires in COVID-19. Here immunoSEQ multiplex PCR was the method, and the copy in TCRdb shows in-frame clones only, minus some. The sample holds about 250,000 clones, around nine tenths seen once. Sequenced material: PBMCs or T cells enriched from blood (not recorded which). These receptor sequences come from a woman aged 40-49 years who had been exposed to COVID-19. The CDR3 runs from the conserved cysteine through the conserved F or W. The D gene is left open where the match is weak. Clone size is stated in some rows and not others, as once, few, many or a class when expanded.

V gene	J gene	clone size	D gene	CDR3 protein	CDR3 DNA
TRBV6-5	TRBJ1-5	NA	TRBD1	CASSGTGYQPQHF	TGTGCCAGCTCCGGGACAGGCTATCAGCCCCAGCATTTT
TRBV2	TRBJ1-1	NA	TRBD1	CASTRTGGLTEAFF	TGTGCCAGCACTCGGACAGGGGGCTTGACTGAAGCTTTCTTT
TRBV4-2	TRBJ2-5	NA	TRBD2	CASSQGSGLAGQETQYF	TGTGCCAGCAGCCAAGGATCTGGACTAGCGGGGCAAGAGACCCAGTACTTC
TRBV7-3	TRBJ2-3	NA	TRBD1	CASSLTGGPTDTQYF	TGTGCCAGCAGCTTGACAGGGGGCCCAACAGATACGCAGTATTTT
TRBV3-1/TRBV3-2	TRBJ2-5	NA	NA	CASSLTNQETQYF	TGTGCCAGCAGCCTCACTAACCAAGAGACCCAGTACTTC
TRBV9	TRBJ2-5	NA	NA	CASSPSGSQETQYF	TGTGCCAGCAGCCCCTCCGGGTCCCAAGAGACCCAGTACTTC
TRBV7-3	TRBJ2-2	NA	NA	CASSLQGIGELFF	TGTGCCAGCAGCTTACAGGGCATCGGGGAGCTGTTTTTT
TRBV19	TRBJ2-1	once	NA	CASRTLADSPIEQFF	TGTGCCAGTAGAACCCTCGCGGACAGCCCCATCGAGCAGTTCTTC
TRBV30	TRBJ1-3	NA	TRBD1	CAWSLTGDTIYF	TGTGCCTGGAGTCTAACAGGGGACACCATATATTTT
TRBV28	TRBJ1-1	NA	NA	CASSLRDIRTEAFF	TGTGCCAGCAGTTTACGGGACATCCGTACTGAAGCTTTCTTT
TRBV30	TRBJ1-2	NA	NA	CAWSSRGSYGYTF	TGTGCCTGGAGCTCGCGGGGCTCCTATGGCTACACCTTC
TRBV30	TRBJ1-4	NA	TRBD1	CARTGASNEKLFF	TGTGCCAGGACAGGGGCCTCTAATGAAAAACTGTTTTTT
TRBV27	TRBJ2-1	once	NA	CASSTTTLAPPYNEQFF	TGTGCCAGCAGTACCACGACCCTAGCGCCCCCCTACAATGAGCAGTTCTTC
TRBV7-2	TRBJ1-2	NA	TRBD1	CASSDRGNYGYTF	TGTGCCAGCTCAGACAGGGGGAACTATGGCTACACCTTC
TRBV11-2	TRBJ2-7	NA	TRBD1	CASSLHGDRTYEQYF	TGTGCCAGCAGCTTACATGGGGACAGAACCTACGAGCAGTACTTC
TRBV6-2/TRBV6-3	TRBJ1-2	NA	NA	CASSRQKQGPAF	TGTGCCAGCAGTCGCCAGAAACAGGGTCCCGCCTTC
TRBV11-3	TRBJ2-7	NA	NA	CASSFGGGNYEQYF	TGTGCCAGCAGCTTTGGAGGCGGAAACTACGAGCAGTACTTC
TRBV28	TRBJ2-5	NA	NA	CASSFSRTGETQYF	TGTGCCAGCAGTTTTTCTCGTACTGGAGAGACCCAGTACTTC
TRBV7-9	TRBJ1-6	NA	TRBD1	CASSYTGGDSPLHF	TGTGCCAGCAGTTATACAGGGGGCGATTCACCCCTCCACTTT
TRBV5-1	TRBJ1-4	NA	NA	CASRTEGSEKLFF	TGTGCCAGCAGAACGGAGGGTTCCGAAAAACTGTTTTTT
TRBV30	TRBJ2-7	NA	TRBD1	CAWSLRGQGGVGYF	TGTGCCTGGAGTCTAAGGGGACAGGGGGGTGTGGGGTACTTC
TRBV5-5	TRBJ1-2	NA	NA	CASSLGTGGGGGYTF	TGTGCCAGCAGCTTGGGTACCGGGGGAGGCGGGGGCTACACCTTC
TRBV28	TRBJ1-1	few	TRBD1	CASTYNRGSMNTEAFF	TGTGCCAGCACCTATAACAGGGGGTCTATGAACACTGAAGCTTTCTTT
TRBV21-1	TRBJ1-2	NA	NA	CASSSKQGRYGYTF	TGTGCCAGCAGCAGTAAACAGGGCCGATATGGCTACACCTTC
TRBV19	TRBJ2-5	NA	NA	CASSTYGSEAYQETQYF	TGTGCCAGTAGTACATATGGGTCGGAGGCGTACCAAGAGACCCAGTACTTC
TRBV19	TRBJ1-2	NA	TRBD1	CASSNQQGVIYGYTF	TGTGCCAGTAGTAATCAACAGGGGGTCATCTATGGCTACACCTTC
TRBV19	TRBJ2-1	NA	NA	CASSRRVGTYNEQFF	TGTGCCAGTAGTCGGCGGGTAGGCACCTACAATGAGCAGTTCTTC
TRBV7-6	TRBJ1-1	NA	TRBD1	CASSVPGQGNTEAFF	TGTGCCAGCAGCGTACCGGGACAGGGTAACACTGAAGCTTTCTTT
TRBV7-9	TRBJ1-1	NA	TRBD1	CASGATGGYTEAFF	TGTGCCAGCGGCGCGACAGGGGGTTACACTGAAGCTTTCTTT
TRBV7-2	TRBJ1-2	NA	TRBD1	CASSLVSTGARVYGYTF	TGTGCCAGCAGCTTAGTATCGACAGGGGCGCGAGTCTATGGCTACACCTTC
TRBV4-2	TRBJ2-7	NA	TRBD2	CASSQGPGGPEQYF	TGTGCCAGCAGCCAAGGGCCGGGGGGTCCCGAGCAGTACTTC
TRBV30	TRBJ2-1	NA	TRBD1	CAWGKQGSSEQFF	TGTGCCTGGGGGAAACAGGGGTCAAGTGAGCAGTTCTTC
TRBV30	TRBJ2-6	NA	NA	CAWSVSSSGANVLTF	TGTGCCTGGAGTGTATCTTCCTCTGGGGCCAACGTCCTGACTTTC
TRBV27	TRBJ1-2	NA	TRBD1	CASSLLGTANYGYTF	TGTGCCAGCAGCTTACTCGGGACAGCTAACTATGGCTACACCTTC
TRBV4-1	TRBJ1-5	NA	TRBD1	CASSPSGGQGDQPQHF	TGCGCCAGCAGCCCGTCGGGGGGACAGGGAGACCAGCCCCAGCATTTT
TRBV5-1	TRBJ1-5	NA	NA	CASSLVPDQPQHF	TGCGCCAGCAGCTTGGTCCCGGATCAGCCCCAGCATTTT
TRBV6-5	TRBJ1-2	NA	NA	CASIERGRNYGYTF	TGTGCCAGCATCGAGCGGGGTCGGAACTATGGCTACACCTTC
TRBV19	TRBJ1-1	NA	NA	CASSIQGPEAFF	TGTGCCAGTAGTATCCAGGGCCCTGAAGCTTTCTTT
TRBV6-2/TRBV6-3	TRBJ2-2	NA	NA	CASSEDSVLTGELFF	TGTGCCAGCAGTGAGGACAGCGTGCTAACCGGGGAGCTGTTTTTT
TRBV27	TRBJ1-2	NA	NA	CASSLSRVGGYTF	TGTGCCAGCAGTTTAAGCCGGGTTGGAGGCTACACCTTC
TRBV7-9	TRBJ1-1	once	NA	CASSLAPGIAEAFF	TGTGCCAGCAGCTTGGCCCCAGGGATCGCTGAAGCTTTCTTT
TRBV7-9	TRBJ2-1	NA	NA	CASATVQRGEQFF	TGTGCCAGCGCTACGGTTCAACGGGGTGAGCAGTTCTTC
TRBV28	TRBJ2-2	NA	NA	CASRASTASNSGELFF	TGTGCCAGCAGGGCGTCGACAGCCTCCAATTCCGGGGAGCTGTTTTTT
TRBV4-2	TRBJ1-6	NA	TRBD1	CASSQDLWDRENSPLHF	TGTGCCAGCAGCCAAGATCTATGGGACAGAGAAAATTCACCCCTCCACTTT
TRBV5-4	TRBJ2-5	few	TRBD2	CASSSRGSGSFVETQYF	TGTGCCAGCAGCTCCCGGGGTAGCGGGAGTTTTGTGGAGACCCAGTACTTC
TRBV12-5	TRBJ1-2	NA	NA	CASGFGRLRDYGYTF	TGTGCTAGTGGTTTTGGGCGTCTTCGAGACTATGGCTACACCTTC
TRBV11-2	TRBJ1-1	NA	NA	CASSSSNTEAFF	TGTGCCAGCAGCTCTTCGAACACTGAAGCTTTCTTT
TRBV5-6	TRBJ1-4	NA	NA	CASSPYTGGNEKLFF	TGTGCCAGCAGCCCGTACACGGGGGGTAATGAAAAACTGTTTTTT
TRBV2	TRBJ2-1	once	NA	CASSAAEVLNEQFF	TGTGCCAGCAGCGCCGCGGAGGTCCTCAATGAGCAGTTCTTC
TRBV4-3	TRBJ1-1	NA	TRBD1	CASSQLTGDTEAFF	TGCGCCAGCAGCCAACTGACAGGGGACACTGAAGCTTTCTTT
TRBV9	TRBJ2-1	NA	TRBD2	CASSVSLLAGDNEQFF	TGTGCCAGCAGCGTTTCTCTACTAGCGGGAGACAATGAGCAGTTCTTC
TRBV6-4	TRBJ2-1	NA	TRBD2	CASSPASTSGFYNEQFF	TGTGCCAGCAGTCCGGCTTCTACTAGCGGGTTCTACAATGAGCAGTTCTTC
TRBV5-6	TRBJ2-7	once	TRBD1	CASSPTSGGIYEQYF	TGTGCCAGCAGCCCCACTTCAGGGGGAATCTACGAGCAGTACTTC
TRBV29-1	TRBJ2-1	NA	TRBD2	CSVETSGRVYEQFF	TGCAGCGTTGAAACTAGCGGGAGGGTCTATGAGCAGTTCTTC